This TCR beta chain was retrieved from a study of cytomegalovirus exposure and HLA in healthy donors. Study as a whole: Early on, a data release was issued that held 65 million to 100 million unique TCRs from HLA-typed donors.

Use of 60 Vbeta and 13 Jbeta primers characterized the PCR. Clones were sequenced by immunoSEQ multiplex PCR, and TCRdb holds only the in-frame ones, with some missing. The repertoire holds under 200,000 clones, with around 84% as singletons. Germline V lookup: CDR1 SGHNT, CDR2 YYREEE (reference sequence). CDR3 length: 15 amino acids. Trimming at V came to 4 bases and at J to 7 bases, leaving 8 bases not matched to a gene. With regard to this clone: Its matching antigen is unknown.

The study, taken as a whole, reports: A missense variant in DCLRE1C was later tied to TCR beta V- and J-gene trimming. A later analysis found TCR association rates differed by HLA locus, highest for DRB1 and lowest for HLA-C.

This clonotype originated in a male donor in good health and CMV-seropositive. V gene TRBV5-4 combines with J gene TRBJ2-7, with 13 bases fitting TRBD2. Sequenced sample: PBMCs. CDR3: CASSQGLAGSGEQYF. As DNA, the CDR3 is TGTGCCAGCAGCCAGGGACTAGCGGGAAGTGGGGAGCAGTACTTC.